These 31 T cell receptor beta chains were sequenced from one sample in a study of blood T cell repertoires in COVID-19. Repertoires were generated with immunoSEQ multiplex PCR, while TCRdb's copy carries only in-frame clones and drops some. The sample holds 250,000 to 350,000 clones; 86% are singletons and the top ten take around 3%. Sequenced: peripheral blood. Receptors were obtained from a young woman with active or convalescent COVID-19.

CDR3 region: CASSQGDRGYPGNTIYF. In nucleotides, the CDR3 is TGTGCCAGCAGCCAGGGGGACAGGGGATACCCTGGAAACACCATATATTTT. The V gene is TRBV7-2, the J gene TRBJ1-3, with 10 bases that match TRBD1. V lost 5 bases and J lost 2; bases outside the gene matches: 9. The CDR3 runs to 17 residues. Germline CDR1 SGHTA, CDR2 FQGNSA.

The chain links TRBV19 to TRBJ1-2, with a weak D call TRBD1 (5 bases). This CDR3 is 15 amino acids long. V shed 7 bases and J shed 0 bases, with 15 bases lying between them. Germline CDR1 reads LNHDA; CDR2 reads SQIVND (reference sequence). The CDR3 DNA follows: TGTGCCAGTAACCCTCAGGGCGGAGCTAACTATGGCTACACCTTC. This translates into CASNPQGGANYGYTF.

The chain carries TRBV5-6 and TRBJ1-6; possible D gene TRBD1, 5 bases. The CDR3 spans 16 residues. The V end was cut by 0 bases, the J end by 4 bases, with 11 bases between. In germline, CDR1 is SGHDT, CDR2 YYEEEE. The CDR3 DNA reads TGTGCCAGCAGCTTGGGTTCAGGGCGGTATAATTCACCCCTCCACTTT. This codes for CASSLGSGRYNSPLHF.

The chain combines TRBV30 with TRBJ1-2; 7 nucleotides line up with TRBD1. This CDR3 has 14 amino acids. Unmatched junction bases numbered 15, after V lost 8 bases and J lost 6 bases. Germline V lookup: CDR1 GTSNPN, CDR2 SVGIG (reference sequence). CDR3 sequence reads: CARAPTGSLDGYTF. In DNA, the CDR3 is TGTGCCCGCGCCCCGACAGGGAGTTTAGATGGCTACACCTTC.

This clone was detected once. The chain links TRBV7-9 to TRBJ2-1; 13 bases align to TRBD2. This CDR3 has 16 amino acids. After removal of 5 bases from V and 8 bases from J, the junction contained 9 bases not matched to a gene. The germline V gene has CDR1 SEHNR and CDR2 FQNEAQ (reference sequence). The CDR3 sequence is CASSLTSGGASDEQFF. CDR3 nucleotide sequence: TGTGCCAGCAGCCTAACTAGCGGGGGGGCAAGCGATGAGCAGTTCTTC.

The chain uses TRBV5-1 and TRBJ1-1; D not certain. The CDR3 loop spans 14 amino acids. The ends were cut back, 2 bases at V and 5 bases at J, with 13 bases in the middle. Germline V CDR1 and CDR2: SGHRS, YFSETQ. The CDR3 region is CASSFGSVLTEAFF. The CDR3 DNA reads TGCGCCAGCAGCTTTGGGAGTGTATTAACTGAAGCTTTCTTT. The whole variable domain, remainder taken from reference TRBV5-1 and TRBJ1-1, is KAGVTQTPRYLIKTRGQQVTLSCSPISGHRSVSWYQQTPGQGLQFLFEYFSETQRNKGNFPGRFSGRQFSNSRSEMNVSTLELGDSALYLCASSFGSVLTEAFFGQGTRLTVV.

The rearrangement uses TRBV19 and TRBJ1-2; 8 bases line up with TRBD1. Germline trimming cut 5 bases from V and 0 bases from J; bases unmatched to any gene: 5. Germline V gene data show CDR1 as LNHDA and CDR2 as SQIVND (reference sequence). This CDR3 has 15 residues. The CDR3 nucleotides read TGTGCCAGTAGTGGGACAGGACTCTCTAACTATGGCTACACCTTC. It yields the protein CASSGTGLSNYGYTF.

The chain combines TRBV10-3 with TRBJ2-3, with 8 bases lining up with TRBD1. This CDR3 spans 15 amino acids. CDR1 and CDR2 from the germline V gene are ENHRY and SYGVKD. With V trimmed by 1 base and J by 4 bases, 4 bases remained unmatched. The CDR3 here is CAISEYDRGPDTQYF. CDR3 nucleotide sequence: TGTGCCATCAGTGAGTACGACAGGGGACCAGATACGCAGTATTTT.

V usage is TRBV6-2 or TRBV6-3 and J usage is TRBJ1-1; a weak D match, TRBD1 (5 bases). The CDR3 consists of 15 residues. CDR1 and CDR2 from the germline V gene are MNHEY and SVGEGT. V was trimmed by 5 bases and J by 1 base, leaving 14 bases between them. CDR3 loop: CASSAPAQGNTEAFF. CDR3 in DNA: TGTGCCAGCAGTGCCCCGGCGCAGGGGAACACTGAAGCTTTCTTT.

The V and J genes are TRBV6-5 and TRBJ2-2; possibly TRBD1 for D (5 bases). The germline V gene encodes CDR1 MNHEY and CDR2 SVGAGI. The CDR3 has 15 amino acids. V was trimmed by 6 bases and J by 2 bases, leaving 13 bases between them. The CDR3 coding sequence is TGTGCCAGCAGCACCCTAGGGGCCAACACCGGGGAGCTGTTTTTT. It specifies CASSTLGANTGELFF.

This rearrangement joins TRBV6-5 to TRBJ1-5, with a weak D call TRBD1 (5 bases). This CDR3 spans 13 amino acids. Between the trimmed V and J ends, which lost 6 bases and 7 bases, there was a span of 13 bases. Germline values: CDR1 MNHEY, CDR2 SVGAGI. CDR3 amino acids: CASRRQSEQPQHF. The CDR3, as DNA: TGTGCCAGCAGGAGACAGTCTGAACAGCCCCAGCATTTT.

The chain uses TRBV3-1 (or the pseudogene TRBV3-2) and TRBJ1-1; D gene ambiguous. This CDR3 contains 17 residues. CDR1 is LGHDT and CDR2 is YNNKEL in the germline V gene (reference sequence). The germline V and J ends were trimmed by 0 bases and 1 base, with 15 bases remaining between them. The CDR3, as DNA: TGTGCCAGCAGCCAAGATTCACGTGGAGTTCGGAACACTGAAGCTTTCTTT. It is translated as CASSQDSRGVRNTEAFF.

The chain recombines TRBV24-1 with TRBJ1-2; tentative D call: TRBD1 (5 bases). V lost 4 bases and J 3 bases, leaving 14 bases between the germline ends. The CDR3 is 15 amino acids. The V gene's germline CDR1 is KGHDR and CDR2 SFDVKD. The CDR3 bases are TGTGCCACCAGTGACCCGGACACCTATTACTATGGCTACACCTTC. As protein: CATSDPDTYYYGYTF.

The rearrangement links TRBV21-1 to TRBJ2-7; the listed D gene, TRBD1, was not tested against the DNA. TRBV21-1 is termed a pseudogene. This CDR3 has 16 amino acids. CDR3 protein: CASSKAGGTGSYEQYF. The DNA for the CDR3 is TGTGCCAGCAGCAAAGCGGGGGGGACAGGGAGTTACGAGCAGTACTTC.

V gene TRBV5-4 combines with J gene TRBJ2-3, with D perhaps TRBD2 (7 bases). Germline V gives CDR1 SGHNT, CDR2 YYREEE (reference sequence). V was shortened by 3 bases and J by 6 bases, with 20 bases between the two germline ends. The CDR3 totals 16 residues. CDR3 sequence (DNA): TGTGCCAGCAGCTGGACGTCCCTCGCGGGGGCGGATACGCAGTATTTT. Amino acid sequence: CASSWTSLAGADTQYF.

The V and J genes are TRBV2 and TRBJ1-4, with D maybe TRBD1 (5 bases). CDR3 length equals 13 residues. From germline, CDR1 is SNHLY and CDR2 FYNNEI. V lost 9 bases, J lost 1 base, and 9 bases lay in between. The CDR3 nucleotides read TGTGCCAGGTCAAGGGGAACTAATGAAAAACTGTTTTTT. It specifies CARSRGTNEKLFF.

The chain recombines TRBV6-5 with TRBJ2-1, with TRBD1 identical over 8 bases. CDR1 MNHEY and CDR2 SVGAGI come from the germline V gene. The CDR3 is 13 residues long. The V segment lost 6 bases and the J segment 9 bases; nucleotides outside the gene matches: 7. The CDR3 protein is CASSGQGNGEQFF. The DNA for the CDR3 is TGTGCCAGCAGCGGACAGGGTAACGGTGAGCAGTTCTTC.

V and J are TRBV12-2 and TRBJ2-7; the table's D call of TRBD2 was not tested on the DNA. TRBV12-2 is flagged as a pseudogene. The CDR3 runs 16 residues. This chain's CDR3 is CASRLEPKGSSYEQYF. CDR3 sequence (DNA): TGTGCAAGTCGCTTAGAACCAAAAGGGAGCTCCTACGAGCAGTACTTC.

This chain uses TRBV19 with TRBJ1-3, with D perhaps TRBD1 (6 bases). Trimming stripped 3 bases from V and 2 bases from J, with 11 bases between. The CDR3 is 15 amino acids. Germline V lookup: CDR1 LNHDA, CDR2 SQIVND (reference sequence). The CDR3 region has the DNA TGTGCCAGTAGTATCCTGGCAGGGGCTGGAAACACCATATATTTT. It encodes CASSILAGAGNTIYF. Full variable domain (rest looked up from reference TRBV19 and TRBJ1-3): DGGITQSPKYLFRKEGQNVTLSCEQNLNHDAMYWYRQDPGQGLRLIYYSQIVNDFQKGDIAEGYSVSREKKESFPLTVTSAQKNPTAFYLCASSILAGAGNTIYFGEGSWLTVV.

The CDR3 protein is CASSQNPGLAGGVNEQFF. In DNA, the CDR3 is TGTGCCAGCAGCCAGAACCCCGGACTAGCGGGGGGGGTAAATGAGCAGTTCTTC. The gene calls are TRBV3-1 (or the pseudogene TRBV3-2) and TRBJ2-1; 15 nucleotides agree with TRBD2. The ends lost 3 bases at V and 7 bases at J; junction bases unmatched: 10. The CDR3 sequence is 18 residues long. CDR1 LGHDT and CDR2 YNNKEL come from the germline V gene (reference sequence).

This clone has more than one count but fewer than ten. The V and J genes are TRBV9 and TRBJ1-2, with TRBD1 as a possible D gene (6 bases). The V end was cut by 3 bases, the J end by 2 bases, with 8 bases between. The germline V gene has CDR1 SGDLS and CDR2 YYNGEE. The CDR3 spans 13 residues. CDR3 sequence: CASSAGVNYGYTF. As DNA, the CDR3 is TGTGCCAGCAGCGCAGGGGTAAACTATGGCTACACCTTC.

V and J are TRBV7-2 and TRBJ1-4; D possibly corresponds to TRBD1 (5 bases). Germline lookup yields CDR1 SGHTA and CDR2 FQGNSA. V was pared by 4 bases and J by 8 bases, with 8 bases between. The CDR3 is made up of 12 amino acids. CDR3 region: CASSSDREKLFF. In DNA form, the CDR3 reads TGTGCCAGCAGCTCCGACAGAGAAAAACTGTTTTTT.

The rearrangement joins TRBV3-1 (or the pseudogene TRBV3-2) to TRBJ1-5; 7 bases align to TRBD1. The germline V gene has CDR1 LGHDT and CDR2 YNNKEL (reference sequence). Trimming removed 2 bases from V and 0 bases from J; junction bases left unmatched: 7. The CDR3 extends over 17 amino acids. CDR3 nucleotide sequence: TGTGCCAGCAGCCAACCCGGGACAGACTATAGCAATCAGCCCCAGCATTTT. This sequence encodes CASSQPGTDYSNQPQHF.

The chain uses TRBV28 and TRBJ2-7; TRBD2 might be the D (5 bases). The germline CDR1 and CDR2 sequences are MDHEN and SYDVKM. Trimming stripped 2 bases from V and 0 bases from J, with 11 bases between. The CDR3 is made up of 15 amino acids. Written as DNA, the CDR3 is TGTGCCAGCAGTTTAGGAGGCCTCAGCTCCTACGAGCAGTACTTC. Translation: CASSLGGLSSYEQYF.

The CDR3 spells CASSLSRPYEQYF. The CDR3 DNA sequence: TGTGCCAGCAGTTTATCTAGGCCCTACGAGCAGTACTTC. The chain has TRBV28 and TRBJ2-7; D is ambiguous. Trimming removed 1 base at V and 2 bases at J, with 6 bases between. This CDR3 comprises 13 residues. Germline assignment: CDR1 MDHEN and CDR2 SYDVKM.

The chain employs TRBV5-1 and TRBJ1-6; 8 positions match TRBD1. The CDR3 length is 13 residues. Germline CDR1 and CDR2: SGHRS and YFSETQ. V gave up 4 bases and J gave up 9 bases; unmatched junction bases: 3. The CDR3 coding sequence is TGCGCCAGCAGCAGTGGACAGGGTTCACCCCTCCACTTT. It encodes CASSSGQGSPLHF.

The chain links TRBV30 to TRBJ2-7; 14 bases align to TRBD2. Unmatched junction bases numbered 4, after V lost 0 bases and J lost 0 bases. CDR1 and CDR2 (germline): GTSNPN, SVGIG (reference sequence). The CDR3 consists of 17 residues. CDR3 DNA sequence: TGTGCCTGGAGTGTAAGACTAGCGGGGGGGAGCTCCTACGAGCAGTACTTC. Protein sequence: CAWSVRLAGGSSYEQYF.

The chain joins TRBV25-1 to TRBJ2-5; D might be TRBD1 (6 bases). The V end was cut by 6 bases, the J end by 5 bases, with 13 bases between. Germline assignment: CDR1 MGHDK and CDR2 SYGVNS. The CDR3 totals 13 residues. The CDR3: CASRKGERETQYF. The CDR3 bases are TGTGCCAGCAGGAAGGGGGAGAGGGAGACCCAGTACTTC.

This clone was detected a few times. The chain recombines TRBV30 with TRBJ1-4; tentative D call: TRBD1 (6 bases). CDR1 and CDR2 from the germline V gene are GTSNPN and SVGIG (reference sequence). Trimming left V 3 bases short and J 12 bases short, with 14 bases between. There are 12 residues in the CDR3. CDR3 sequence: CAWSETGWELFF. The CDR3 nucleotides are TGTGCCTGGAGCGAAACAGGGTGGGAACTGTTTTTT.

This chain joins TRBV7-9 and TRBJ1-1; D is undetermined. V lost 1 base, J lost 8 bases, and 5 bases lay in between. The length of the CDR3 is 11 residues. The germline V gene encodes CDR1 SEHNR and CDR2 FQNEAQ (reference sequence). In nucleotides, the CDR3 is TGTGCCAGCAGCTTAGGACACGAAGCTTTCTTT. Amino acids: CASSLGHEAFF.

Concerning this clone: Other DNA sequences in this sample translate to the same CDR3. The gene calls are TRBV5-1 and TRBJ2-5; unclear D gene. In germline, CDR1 is SGHRS, CDR2 YFSETQ. Deletions cut 0 bases from V and 4 bases from J, with 4 bases between. CDR3 length equals 12 residues. The CDR3 bases are TGCGCCAGCAGCTTGGCCGGAGAGACCCAGTACTTC. Encoded protein: CASSLAGETQYF.